Included here is one T cell receptor (beta chain) sequence, with context. This sample stems from a study of cytomegalovirus exposure and HLA in healthy donors. The PCR contained 60 Vbeta and 13 Jbeta primers. Sequenced by immunoSEQ multiplex PCR; TCRdb stores in-frame clones only, minus some. The data hold some 210,000 clones, with 87% observed a single time. The CDR3 spans 18 residues. Per the germline V gene, CDR1 is SNHLY and CDR2 is FYNNEI. The ends were cut back, 4 bases at V and 4 bases at J, with 23 bases in the middle. The sample taken for sequencing was PBMCs. The rearrangement joins TRBV2 to TRBJ2-1; possible D gene TRBD1, 6 bases. The source of this sequence is a man aged 25-45 years in good health and CMV-seronegative. CDR3: CASSGPSFDKGVYNEQFF. CDR3 bases: TGTGCCAGCAGTGGACCATCCTTCGACAAGGGGGTTTACAATGAGCAGTTCTTC.